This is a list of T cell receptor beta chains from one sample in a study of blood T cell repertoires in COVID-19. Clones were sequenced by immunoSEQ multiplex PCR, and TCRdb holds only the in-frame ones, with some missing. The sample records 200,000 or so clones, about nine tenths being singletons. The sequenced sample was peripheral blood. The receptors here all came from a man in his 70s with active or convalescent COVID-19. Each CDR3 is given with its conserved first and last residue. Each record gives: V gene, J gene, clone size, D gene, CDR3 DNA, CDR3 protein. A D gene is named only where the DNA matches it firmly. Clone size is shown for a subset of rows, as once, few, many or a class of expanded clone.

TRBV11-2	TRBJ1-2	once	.	TGTGCCAGCAGCTTAGGGGCCTGGGGGGGCTTCGGAGGTAGCTACACCTTC	CASSLGAWGGFGGSYTF
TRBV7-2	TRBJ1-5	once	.	TGTGCCAGCAGCATAGAACAGGGATCAAATCAGCCCCAGCATTTT	CASSIEQGSNQPQHF
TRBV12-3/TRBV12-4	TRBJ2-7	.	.	TGTGCCAGCAGTTTAGAACAATACTACGAGCAGTACTTC	CASSLEQYYEQYF
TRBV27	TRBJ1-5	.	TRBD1	TGTGCCAGCAGTATGACAGGGGTATTCCATCAGCCCCAGCATTTT	CASSMTGVFHQPQHF
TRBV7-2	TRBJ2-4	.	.	TGTGCCAGCAGCTTTGGGAGGCAGGGTCAAAACATTCAGTACTTC	CASSFGRQGQNIQYF
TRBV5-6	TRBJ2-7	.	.	TGTGCCAGCAGTTTCTGGGAGAGTAACGAGCAGTACTTC	CASSFWESNEQYF
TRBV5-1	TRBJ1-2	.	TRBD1	TGCGCCAGCAGCTCGGATGACAGGGCCGTTTGGGGCTACACCTTC	CASSSDDRAVWGYTF
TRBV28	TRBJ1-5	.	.	TGTGCCAGCAGTGCACAGGTCCAGCCCCAGCATTTT	CASSAQVQPQHF
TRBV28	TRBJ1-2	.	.	TGTGCCAGCAGTCTATCCGGGACAACCATATATGGCTACACCTTC	CASSLSGTTIYGYTF
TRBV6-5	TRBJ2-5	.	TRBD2	TGTGCCTCGTCCAGGCTAGCGGGAGGTGGGACCCAGTACTTC	CASSRLAGGGTQYF
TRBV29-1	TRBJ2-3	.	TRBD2	TGCAGCGTTCTAGCGGGAGTTGGAGATACGCAGTATTTT	CSVLAGVGDTQYF
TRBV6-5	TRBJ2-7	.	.	TGTGCCAGCAGTTCCTGGAGCTCCTACGAGCAGTACTTC	CASSSWSSYEQYF
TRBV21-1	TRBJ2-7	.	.	TGTGCCAGCAGCAAAAGGGGCAGGGGATGTGAGCAGTACTTC	CASSKRGRGCEQYF
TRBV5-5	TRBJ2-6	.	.	TGTGCCAGCAGCTTGCCAGGGAACTCTGGGGCCAACGTCCTGACTTTC	CASSLPGNSGANVLTF
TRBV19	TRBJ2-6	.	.	TGTGCCAGTAGCACTTCGGACAGCTCTGGGGCCAACGTCCTGACTTTC	CASSTSDSSGANVLTF
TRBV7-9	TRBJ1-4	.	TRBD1	TGTGCCAGCAGCTGGGGACAGGGACGCGAAAAACTGTTTTTT	CASSWGQGREKLFF
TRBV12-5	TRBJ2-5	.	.	TGTGCTAGTGGCCCCGACAGGGAGACCCAGTACTTC	CASGPDRETQYF
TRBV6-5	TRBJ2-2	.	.	TGTGCCAGCAGTCCCCTTACCGGGGAGCTGTTTTTT	CASSPLTGELFF
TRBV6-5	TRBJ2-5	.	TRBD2	TGTGCCAGCAGCTCTCCCGCTAGCGGGAAGGAGACCCAGTACTTC	CASSSPASGKETQYF
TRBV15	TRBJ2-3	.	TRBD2	TGTGCCACCAGCTCCGGGACTAGCGGTGCTAGCACAGATACGCAGTATTTT	CATSSGTSGASTDTQYF
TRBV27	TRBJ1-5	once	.	TGTGCCAGCAGTTTCTCAGGGGCGAGCAATCAGCCCCAGCATTTT	CASSFSGASNQPQHF
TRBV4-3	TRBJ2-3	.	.	TGCGCCAGCAGCCGAGATACAGTCACAGATACGCAGTATTTT	CASSRDTVTDTQYF
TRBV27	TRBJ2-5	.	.	TGTGCCAGCTCCCAAATCGGCGGGTTGAGGGAGACCCAGTACTTC	CASSQIGGLRETQYF
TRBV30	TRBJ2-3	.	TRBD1	TGTGCCTGGAGTGTGGGACAGGGCGGGGATACGCAGTATTTT	CAWSVGQGGDTQYF
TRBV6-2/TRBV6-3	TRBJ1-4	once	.	TGTGCCAGCACCCCGGGGGGTGAAAAACTGTTTTTT	CASTPGGEKLFF
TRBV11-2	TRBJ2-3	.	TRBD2	TGTGCCAGCAGCCTCGGGGTAGCGGGGGAGGGAGATACGCAGTATTTT	CASSLGVAGEGDTQYF
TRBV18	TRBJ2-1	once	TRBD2	TGTGCCAGCTCAGCACAACCATTTCACCAAATGCTAGCGGGAGTTGGCAATGAGCAGTTCTTC	CASSAQPFHQMLAGVGNEQFF
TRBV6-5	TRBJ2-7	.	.	TGTGCCAGCAGTTACTCGGACAGTAACTACGAGCAGTACTTC	CASSYSDSNYEQYF
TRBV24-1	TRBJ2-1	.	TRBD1	TGTGCCACCAGTGATGCCGGGACAGGGGGGTACAATGAGCAGTTCTTC	CATSDAGTGGYNEQFF
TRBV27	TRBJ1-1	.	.	TGTGCCAGCAGTCTACTACGGGCAGGGCGGACTGAAGCTTTCTTT	CASSLLRAGRTEAFF
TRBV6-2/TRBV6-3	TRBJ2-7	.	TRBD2	TGTGCCAGCAGTTACTCGTTATCTCGCCAGCCTAGCGGTTACGAGCAGTACTTC	CASSYSLSRQPSGYEQYF
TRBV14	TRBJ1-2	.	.	TGTGCCAGCAGCCCCCGACAGGTCCCAGGATATGGCTACACCTTC	CASSPRQVPGYGYTF
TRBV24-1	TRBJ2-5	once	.	TGTGCCACCAGGGACGACAGAACTGGGTACTCGTACTTC	CATRDDRTGYSYF
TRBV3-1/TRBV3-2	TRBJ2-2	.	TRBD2	TGTGCCAGCAGCACGGGACTAGCGGGGCCGAACACCGGGGAGCTGTTTTTT	CASSTGLAGPNTGELFF
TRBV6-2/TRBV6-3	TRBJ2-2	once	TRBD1	TGTGCCAGCAGTCGCGGTGACAGGGGGAACACCGGGGAGCTGTTTTTT	CASSRGDRGNTGELFF
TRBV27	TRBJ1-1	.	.	TGTGCCAGCAGTATCGCCGCCGGGAACACTGAAGCTTTCTTT	CASSIAAGNTEAFF